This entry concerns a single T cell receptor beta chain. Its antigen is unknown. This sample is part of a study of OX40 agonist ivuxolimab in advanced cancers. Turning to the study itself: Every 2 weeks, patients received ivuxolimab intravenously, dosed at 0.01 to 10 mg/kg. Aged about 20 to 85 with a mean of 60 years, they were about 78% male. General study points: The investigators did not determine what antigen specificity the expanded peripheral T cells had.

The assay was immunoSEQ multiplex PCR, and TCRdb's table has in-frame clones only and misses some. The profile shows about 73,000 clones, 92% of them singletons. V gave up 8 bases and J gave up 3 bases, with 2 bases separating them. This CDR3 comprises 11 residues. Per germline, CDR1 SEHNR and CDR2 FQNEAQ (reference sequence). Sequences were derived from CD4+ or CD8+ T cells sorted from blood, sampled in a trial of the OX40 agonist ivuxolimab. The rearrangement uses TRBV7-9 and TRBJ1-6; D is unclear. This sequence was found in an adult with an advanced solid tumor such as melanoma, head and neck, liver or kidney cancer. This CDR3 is CASGYNSPLHF. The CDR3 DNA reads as TGTGCCAGCGGCTATAATTCACCCCTCCACTTT. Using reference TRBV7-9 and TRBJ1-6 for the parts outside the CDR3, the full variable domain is DTGVSQNPRHKITKRGQNVTFRCDPISEHNRLYWYRQTLGQGPEFLTYFQNEAQLEKSRLLSDRFSAERPKGSFSTLEIQRTEQGDSAMYLCASGYNSPLHFGNGTRLTVT.